This T cell receptor (beta chain) was recovered during a study of blood T cells in healthy people across ages. Whole-study results and caveats: Older individuals had lower TCR beta diversity per million T cells (the decline was roughly linear). Fewer expanded clones and more diversity marked long-lived versus aged donors. The donors' CMV status was not determined, possibly confounding changes in expanded clonotypes.

On this clonotype: Its antigen is undetermined.

The CDR3 is made up of 16 amino acids. The V segment lost 5 bases and the J segment 4 bases; nucleotides outside the gene matches: 9. The germline gives CDR1 SGHAT, CDR2 FQNNGV. Then a second PCR, running roughly 7 to 12 cycles, was carried out with a sample-barcoded 5' primer and a J-beta primer mix. MiXCR, applied by TCRdb to the 5' RACE reads, yields one record per CDR3 protein. The data hold roughly 700,000 distinct CDR3 sequences, with more than 40% observed a single time. This TCR was recovered from a woman in her fifties or sixties in good health. The chain employs TRBV11-2 and TRBJ1-4, with TRBD1 matching over 8 bases. The sequencing input was blood. CDR3 nucleotide sequence: TGTGCCAGCAGCAAAGTCCAGGGGGCGGGTAATGAAAAACTGTTTTTT. Residues: CASSKVQGAGNEKLFF.